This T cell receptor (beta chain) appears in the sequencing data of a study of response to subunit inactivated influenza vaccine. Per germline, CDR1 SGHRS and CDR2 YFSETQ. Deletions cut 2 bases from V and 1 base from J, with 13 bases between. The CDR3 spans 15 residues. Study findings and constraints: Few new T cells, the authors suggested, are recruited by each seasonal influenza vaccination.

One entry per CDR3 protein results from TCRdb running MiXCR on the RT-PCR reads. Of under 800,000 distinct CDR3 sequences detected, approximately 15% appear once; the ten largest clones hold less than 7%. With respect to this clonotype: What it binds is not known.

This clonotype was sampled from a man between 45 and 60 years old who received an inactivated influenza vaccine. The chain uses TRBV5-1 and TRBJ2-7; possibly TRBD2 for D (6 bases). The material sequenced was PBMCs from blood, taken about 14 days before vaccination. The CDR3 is CASSFTGRESYEQYF. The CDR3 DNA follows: TGCGCCAGCAGCTTTACCGGGAGAGAGTCCTACGAGCAGTACTTC.